This TCR beta chain originates from a study of neurological immune-mediated disorders. This clonotype was detected ten times or more. Each CDR3 protein is one row after TCRdb ran MiXCR on the 5' RACE reads. Among tens of thousands of distinct CDR3 sequences, roughly 2.5% were seen once, and the ten largest hold approximately 2.4%. The CDR3 runs 12 residues. The ends were cut back, 1 base at V and 11 bases at J, with 14 bases in the middle. Germline CDR1 and CDR2: SQVTM and ANQGSEA. The specimen was PBMCs. The TCR originated in a man in his fifties or sixties with multiple sclerosis. The gene calls are TRBV29-1 and TRBJ1-1; D call uncertain. In DNA, the CDR3 is TGCAGCGTTGAAGGCCGTACTACTGGGGCTTTCTTT. It yields the protein CSVEGRTTGAFF.